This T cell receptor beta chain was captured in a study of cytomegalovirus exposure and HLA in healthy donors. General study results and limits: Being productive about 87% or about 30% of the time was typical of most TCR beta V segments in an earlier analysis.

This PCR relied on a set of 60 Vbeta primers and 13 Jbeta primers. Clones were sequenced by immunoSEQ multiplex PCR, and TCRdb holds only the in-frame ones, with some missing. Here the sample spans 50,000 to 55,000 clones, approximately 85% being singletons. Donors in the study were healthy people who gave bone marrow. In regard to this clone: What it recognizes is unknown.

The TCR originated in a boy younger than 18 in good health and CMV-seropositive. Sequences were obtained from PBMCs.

Here the CDR3 reads CASSRRDRGVDEQFF. In DNA form, the CDR3 reads TGCGCCAGCAGCCGGCGGGACAGGGGAGTTGATGAGCAGTTCTTC. The rearrangement uses TRBV5-1 and TRBJ2-1; TRBD1 matches at 10 bases. Germline CDR1 SGHRS, CDR2 YFSETQ. The CDR3 covers 15 residues. Trimming removed 4 bases from V and 8 bases from J; junction bases left unmatched: 9.